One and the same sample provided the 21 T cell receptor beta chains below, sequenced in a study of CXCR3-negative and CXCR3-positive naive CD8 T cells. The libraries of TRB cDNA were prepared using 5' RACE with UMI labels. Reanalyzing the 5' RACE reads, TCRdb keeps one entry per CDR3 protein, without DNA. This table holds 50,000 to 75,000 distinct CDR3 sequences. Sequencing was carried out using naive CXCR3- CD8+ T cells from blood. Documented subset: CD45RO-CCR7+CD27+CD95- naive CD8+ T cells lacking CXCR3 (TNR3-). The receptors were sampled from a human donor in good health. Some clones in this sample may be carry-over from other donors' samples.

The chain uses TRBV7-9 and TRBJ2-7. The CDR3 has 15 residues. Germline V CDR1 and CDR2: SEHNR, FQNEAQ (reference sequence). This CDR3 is CASSLEGLASYEQYF.

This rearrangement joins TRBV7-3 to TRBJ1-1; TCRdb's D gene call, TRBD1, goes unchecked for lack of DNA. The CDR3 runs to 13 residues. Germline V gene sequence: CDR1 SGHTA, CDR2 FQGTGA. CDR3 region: CASSFGGSTEAFF. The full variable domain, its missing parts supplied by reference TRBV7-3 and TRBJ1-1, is GAGVSQTPSNKVTEKGKYVELRCDPISGHTALYWYRQSLGQGPEFLIYFQGTGAADDSGLPNDRFFAVRPEGSVSTLKIQRTERGDSAVYLCASSFGGSTEAFFGQGTRLTVV.

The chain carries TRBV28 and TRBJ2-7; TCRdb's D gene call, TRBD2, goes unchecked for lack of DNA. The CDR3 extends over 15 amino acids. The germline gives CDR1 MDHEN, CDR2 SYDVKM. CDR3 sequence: CASSLLRTPDFEQYF.

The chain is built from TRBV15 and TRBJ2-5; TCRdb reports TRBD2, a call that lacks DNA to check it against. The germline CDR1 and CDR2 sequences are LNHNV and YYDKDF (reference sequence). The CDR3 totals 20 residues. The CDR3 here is CATSRVPGTSVLRDQETQYF. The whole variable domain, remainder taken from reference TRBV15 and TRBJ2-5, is DAMVIQNPRYQVTQFGKPVTLSCSQTLNHNVMYWYQQKSSQAPKLLFHYYDKDFNNEADTPDNFQSRRPNTSFCFLDIRSPGLGDTAMYLCATSRVPGTSVLRDQETQYFGPGTRLLVL.

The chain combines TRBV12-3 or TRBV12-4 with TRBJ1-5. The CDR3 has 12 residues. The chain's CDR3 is CASRRPNQPQHF.

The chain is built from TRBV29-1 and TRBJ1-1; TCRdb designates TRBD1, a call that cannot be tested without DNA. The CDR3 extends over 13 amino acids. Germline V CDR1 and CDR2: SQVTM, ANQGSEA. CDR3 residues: CSVESGADAEAFF. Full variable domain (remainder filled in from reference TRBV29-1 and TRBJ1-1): SAVISQKPSRDICQRGTSLTIQCQVDSQVTMMFWYRQQPGQSLTLIATANQGSEATYESGFVIDKFPISRPNLTFSTLTVSNMSPEDSSIYLCSVESGADAEAFFGQGTRLTVV.

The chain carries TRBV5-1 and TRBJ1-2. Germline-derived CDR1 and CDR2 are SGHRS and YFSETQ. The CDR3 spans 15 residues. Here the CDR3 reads CASSLGPDSYYGYTF.

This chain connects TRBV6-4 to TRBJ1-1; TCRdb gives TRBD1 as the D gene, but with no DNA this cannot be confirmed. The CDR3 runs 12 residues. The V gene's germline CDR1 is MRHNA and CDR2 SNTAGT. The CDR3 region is CAGHKTDAEAFF.

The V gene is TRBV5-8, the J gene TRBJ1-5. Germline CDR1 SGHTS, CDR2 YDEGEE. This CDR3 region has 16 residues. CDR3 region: CASSLGDSWSNQPQHF.

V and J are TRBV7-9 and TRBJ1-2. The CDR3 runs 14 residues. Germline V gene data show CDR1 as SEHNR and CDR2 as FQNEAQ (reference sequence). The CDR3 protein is CASSLVSGNYGYTF.

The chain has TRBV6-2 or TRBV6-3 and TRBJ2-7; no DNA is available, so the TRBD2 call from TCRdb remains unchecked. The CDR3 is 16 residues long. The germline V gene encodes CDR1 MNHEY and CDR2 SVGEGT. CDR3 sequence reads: CASSSGLPKGSYEQYF.

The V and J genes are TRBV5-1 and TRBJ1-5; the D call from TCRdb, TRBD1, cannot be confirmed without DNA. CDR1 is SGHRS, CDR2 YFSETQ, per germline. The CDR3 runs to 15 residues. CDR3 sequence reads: CASSLTGGEYGPQHF.

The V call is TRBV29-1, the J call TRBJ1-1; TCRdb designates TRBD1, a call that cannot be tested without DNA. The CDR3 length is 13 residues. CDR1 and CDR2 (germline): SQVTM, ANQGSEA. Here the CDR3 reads CSVEGQGGTEAFF. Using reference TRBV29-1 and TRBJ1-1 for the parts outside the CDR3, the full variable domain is SAVISQKPSRDICQRGTSLTIQCQVDSQVTMMFWYRQQPGQSLTLIATANQGSEATYESGFVIDKFPISRPNLTFSTLTVSNMSPEDSSIYLCSVEGQGGTEAFFGQGTRLTVV.

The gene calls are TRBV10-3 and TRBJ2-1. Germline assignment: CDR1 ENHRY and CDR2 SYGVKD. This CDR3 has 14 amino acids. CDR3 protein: CAIRGEVGYNEQFF.

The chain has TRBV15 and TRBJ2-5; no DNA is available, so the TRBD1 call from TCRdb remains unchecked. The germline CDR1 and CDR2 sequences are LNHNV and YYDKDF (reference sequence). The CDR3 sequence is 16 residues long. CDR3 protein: CATSRDRGGRQETQYF.

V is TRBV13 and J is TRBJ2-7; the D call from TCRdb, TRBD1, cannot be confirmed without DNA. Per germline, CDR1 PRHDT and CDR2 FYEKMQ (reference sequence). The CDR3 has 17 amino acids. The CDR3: CASSTRESSLPSYEQYF.

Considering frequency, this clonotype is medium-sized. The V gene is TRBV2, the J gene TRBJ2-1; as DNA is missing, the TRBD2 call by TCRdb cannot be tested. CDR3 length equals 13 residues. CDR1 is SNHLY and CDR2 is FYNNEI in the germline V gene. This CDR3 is CAILSGFYNEQFF.

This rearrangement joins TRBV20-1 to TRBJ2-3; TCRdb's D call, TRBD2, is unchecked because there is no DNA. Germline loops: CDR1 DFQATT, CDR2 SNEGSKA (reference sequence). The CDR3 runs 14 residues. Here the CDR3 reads CSVVGGGSGDTQYF.

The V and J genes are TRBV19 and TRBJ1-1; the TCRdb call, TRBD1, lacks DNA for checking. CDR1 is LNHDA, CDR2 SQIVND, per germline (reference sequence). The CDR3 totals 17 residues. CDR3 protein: CASSFYTGTGVSTEAFF.

CDR3 region: CASSLRTGLSGANVLTF. V usage is TRBV7-3 and J usage is TRBJ2-6; TCRdb's D gene call, TRBD1, goes unchecked for lack of DNA. Germline-derived CDR1 and CDR2 are SGHTA and FQGTGA. The CDR3 runs 17 residues.

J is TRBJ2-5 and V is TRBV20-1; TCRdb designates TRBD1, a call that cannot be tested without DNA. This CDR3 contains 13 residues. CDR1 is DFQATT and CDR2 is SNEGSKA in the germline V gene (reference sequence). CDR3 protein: CSALTGDVETQYF.